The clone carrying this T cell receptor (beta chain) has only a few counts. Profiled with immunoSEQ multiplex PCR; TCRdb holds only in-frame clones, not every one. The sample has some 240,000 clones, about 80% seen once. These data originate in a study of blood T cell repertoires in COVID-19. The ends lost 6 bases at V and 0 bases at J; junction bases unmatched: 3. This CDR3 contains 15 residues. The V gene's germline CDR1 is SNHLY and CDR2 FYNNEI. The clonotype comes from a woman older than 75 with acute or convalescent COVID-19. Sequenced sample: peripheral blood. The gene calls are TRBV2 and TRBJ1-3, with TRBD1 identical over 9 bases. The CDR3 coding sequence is TGTGCCAGCAGGGGACAGGGCCTCTCTGGAAACACCATATATTTT. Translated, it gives CASRGQGLSGNTIYF.